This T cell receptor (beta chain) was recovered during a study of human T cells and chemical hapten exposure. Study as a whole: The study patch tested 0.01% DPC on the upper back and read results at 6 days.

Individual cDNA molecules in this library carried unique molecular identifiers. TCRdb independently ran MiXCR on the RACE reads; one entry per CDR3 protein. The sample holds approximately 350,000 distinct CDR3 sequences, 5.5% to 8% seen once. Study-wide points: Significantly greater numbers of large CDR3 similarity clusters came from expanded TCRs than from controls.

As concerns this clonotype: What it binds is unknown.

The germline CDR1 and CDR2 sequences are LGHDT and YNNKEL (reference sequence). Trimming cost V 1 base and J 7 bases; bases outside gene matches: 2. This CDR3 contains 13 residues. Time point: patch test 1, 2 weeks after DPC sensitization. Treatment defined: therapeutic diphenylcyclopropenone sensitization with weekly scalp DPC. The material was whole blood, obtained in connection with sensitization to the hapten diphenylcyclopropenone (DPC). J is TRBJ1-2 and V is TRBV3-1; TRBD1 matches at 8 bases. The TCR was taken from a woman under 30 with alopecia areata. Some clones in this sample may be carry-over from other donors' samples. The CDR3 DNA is TGTGCCAGCAGCCAAGCTGACAGGGGTGGCTACACCTTC. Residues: CASSQADRGGYTF.